The entry that follows covers one T cell receptor (beta chain) sequence. Its antigen remains unknown. Looked up from germline, CDR1 is DFQATT and CDR2 is SNEGSKA (reference sequence). J gave up 0 bases and V 5 bases, and 4 bases lay outside the gene matches. This CDR3 is built from 14 residues. No fewer than 7 million PBMCs went into each sample. A sample-barcoded 5' primer and a J-beta primer mix were used in a second PCR of roughly 6 to 11 cycles. Each TCR beta cDNA got a 12-nucleotide random molecular identifier. Every sample returned 2.5 million or more CDR3-containing paired-end reads. TCRdb itself ran the 5' RACE reads through MiXCR, one entry per CDR3 protein. Found here are around 870,000 distinct CDR3 sequences, around 28% of them singletons; the top ten hold roughly a sixth. This record comes from a study of blood T cells in healthy people across ages. Study-wide findings and caveats: Significant beta diversity loss was already apparent by age around 36, declining roughly linearly.

This rearrangement joins TRBV20-1 to TRBJ1-5; 7 bases are shared with TRBD1. This TCR was sampled from a woman aged 80 or older in good health. Sequenced input: blood. CDR3 region: CSAQGVNSNQPQHF. In nucleotides, the CDR3 is TGCAGTGCTCAGGGGGTTAATAGCAATCAGCCCCAGCATTTT.